This T cell receptor beta chain was found in a study of blood T cell repertoires in COVID-19. This CDR3 contains 13 residues. Losses at the gene ends were 4 bases for V and 3 bases for J; bases not matched to a gene: 3. Germline CDR1 is SGHRS and CDR2 is YFSETQ. As originally analysed: Amplification of reference gene primers was used by the study to estimate nucleated cell counts. The protocol was immunoSEQ multiplex PCR, while the TCRdb copy is restricted to in-frame clones and leaves out a portion. V, J and clone size were drawn from that table, and D and trimming were deduced from the DNA. The table lists some 110,000 clones, approximately 90% of them singletons.

J is TRBJ1-1 and V is TRBV5-1; 7 bases line up with TRBD1. This clonotype was obtained from a middle-aged man with acute or convalescent COVID-19. The sample comprised peripheral blood. The CDR3 reads CASSTGVDTEAFF. As DNA, the CDR3 is TGCGCCAGCAGCACAGGGGTTGACACTGAAGCTTTCTTT.